Described below is a single T cell receptor (beta chain) sequence and its context. Its antigen remains unidentified. TCRdb's copy holds only in-frame clones and misses some; the assay was immunoSEQ multiplex PCR. The sample comprises around 20,000 clones, about 92% of which are singletons, and around 0.73% rests with the top ten. The CDR3 length is 19 residues. Germline V gene data show CDR1 as SGHNT and CDR2 as YENEEA. Trimming pared 3 bases from V and 0 bases from J, leaving 23 bases between. This sample was taken from a study of regulatory and conventional T cells in RAG deficiency. Whole-study findings and limits: Control T-cell subsets had markedly higher Shannon entropy and lower Simpson indices than RAG-deficient patients. Omenn patients showed >80% Treg-Tconv overlap and shorter CDR3 lengths. Compared with controls, unique Treg TCR beta sequences dropped roughly 100-fold in Omenn syndrome and CID/AS.

The sorted conventional CD4+ T cells were CD25-low and CD127-high, with genomic DNA sequenced. These same data were also listed under a study on regulatory T cells. Turning to that study: The PCR used 52 TRBV and 13 TRBJ primers. Regulatory T cells showed the strongest V-J pair restriction and V/J gene skewing among patient repertoires.

This chain uses TRBV11-3 with TRBJ1-2; the D gene is possibly TRBD1 (6 bases). The source is a human donor in good health. Sequenced sample: CD4+ T cells sorted from blood. CDR3 bases: TGTGCCAGCAGCTTCCACCCGACGGGGCAGGGGAGACCTAACTATGGCTACACCTTC. This sequence encodes CASSFHPTGQGRPNYGYTF.